This TCR beta chain was sequenced in a study of T cells in narcolepsy. The overall study: Enrolled donors included narcolepsy type 1 or type 2 patients and healthy controls.

Findings and caveats of the study: Autoreactive clonotypes reportedly recurred in blood of same and different patients, not controls. Autoreactive clone sequences were missing from some blood memory CD4+ repertoires. Autoreactive HCRT-specific and TRIB2-specific clonotypes were marked in same-patient CSF-versus-blood CD4+ comparisons.

Germline loops: CDR1 SGHVS, CDR2 FNYEAQ. V shed 4 bases, J shed 4 bases, and the junction held 12 bases outside the gene matches. There are 16 residues in the CDR3. Notes on this clone: As yet, its antigen is unknown.

Sequencing used immunoSEQ multiplex PCR; TCRdb keeps in-frame clones, though not all of them. In the table there are approximately 32,000 clones, around four fifths of which are singletons. The gene calls are TRBV7-6 and TRBJ2-5; 7 bases map to TRBD2. The clonotype comes from a human donor with narcolepsy. The sample taken for sequencing was CD45RA- memory CD4+ T cells from PBMCs. CDR3 in amino acids: CASSSIRTGGAETQYF. The CDR3, as DNA: TGTGCCAGCAGCTCAATCCGAACGGGGGGTGCAGAGACCCAGTACTTC.